The 20 T cell receptor beta chains reported below all come from one sample, sequenced in a study of blood T cells in healthy people across ages. The use of a sample-barcoded 5' primer and a J-beta primer mix characterized a second PCR of roughly 6 to 11 cycles. Using its own MiXCR run on the 5' RACE reads, TCRdb lists one record per CDR3 protein. The sample consists of some 800,000 distinct CDR3 sequences, 20% to 25% of them appearing once. These data were also filed under a second study, of T cells of mothers and their children.

The sequencing input was blood. Source of these receptors: a boy aged 5-17 years in good health.

The CDR3 spells CASGLGRSTDTQYF. In DNA form, the CDR3 reads TGTGCTAGTGGTTTGGGACGGTCCACAGATACGCAGTATTTT. V and J are TRBV12-5 and TRBJ2-3, with D unresolved. The CDR3 runs to 14 residues. The V end was cut by 1 base, the J end by 2 bases, with 7 bases between. CDR1 LGHNT and CDR2 FRNRAP come from the germline V gene.

This clonotype was recorded a few times. The chain uses TRBV4-1 and TRBJ2-5; TRBD2 matches 7 bases. Germline V gene lookup returns CDR1 MGHRA and CDR2 YSYEKL. V shed 0 bases and J 5 bases; nucleotides not matched to a gene: 6. The CDR3 is 15 residues long. In nucleotides, the CDR3 is TGCGCCAGCAGCCAAGAGAAGCGGGAAAGTGAGACCCAGTACTTC. Protein product: CASSQEKRESETQYF.

The rearrangement links TRBV7-9 to TRBJ1-1; 7 nucleotides align to TRBD1. The germline CDR1 and CDR2 sequences are SEHNR and FQNEAQ (reference sequence). The CDR3 runs to 15 residues. Trimming removed 5 bases from V and 6 bases from J; junction bases left unmatched: 12. CDR3 sequence: CASSPTGDLTAEAFF. The CDR3 nucleotides are TGTGCCAGCAGCCCCACAGGGGACTTAACCGCTGAAGCTTTCTTT.

This clonotype has just a few counts. V and J are TRBV27 and TRBJ2-1; either TRBD1 or TRBD2 may fit D (5 bases each). The CDR3 runs 15 residues. The germline gives CDR1 MNHEY, CDR2 SMNVEV (reference sequence). V was pared by 1 base and J by 10 bases, with 17 bases between. CDR3 sequence reads: CASSLWGYQTGEQFF. CDR3 DNA: TGTGCCAGCAGTTTATGGGGGTACCAAACTGGAGAGCAGTTCTTC.

The V call is TRBV4-3, the J call TRBJ2-5, with 7 bases identical to TRBD2. The closer fit of TRBJ2-1 to the DNA end suggests the J call may be wrong. In germline, CDR1 is LGHNA, CDR2 YSLEER. The CDR3 runs 19 residues. The CDR3 coding sequence is TGCGCCAGCAGCCAAGAATGGGACTCCTGGACTAGTGTGGGGAATGAGCAGTTCTTC. This codes for CASSQEWDSWTSVGNEQFF.

V is TRBV4-3 and J is TRBJ2-7, with D perhaps being TRBD1 or TRBD2 (5 bases each). V was shortened by 1 base and J by 3 bases, with 13 bases between the two germline ends. Germline loops: CDR1 LGHNA, CDR2 YSLEER. The CDR3 contains 15 residues. The CDR3 loop reads CASSQGTGTLYEQYF. The CDR3 DNA follows: TGCGCCAGCAGCCAAGGGACCGGGACGCTCTACGAGCAGTACTTC.

The rearrangement links TRBV20-1 to TRBJ2-3, with no clear D. V lost 5 bases and J 1 base, leaving 7 bases between the germline ends. The germline CDR1 and CDR2 sequences are DFQATT and SNEGSKA (reference sequence). The CDR3 totals 12 residues. CDR3 in DNA: TGCAGTGCTCCAACTGGCACAGATACGCAGTATTTT. Translated: CSAPTGTDTQYF.

The V call is TRBV20-1, the J call TRBJ1-4; possibly TRBD1 for D (6 bases). Germline assignment: CDR1 DFQATT and CDR2 SNEGSKA (reference sequence). The CDR3 is 17 amino acids. V shed 8 bases and J shed 5 bases, with 27 bases lying between them. As DNA, the CDR3 is TGCAGTATAGGGGGGGGGTTCGGGGCAGGAAGAAATGAAAAACTGTTTTTT. This sequence encodes CSIGGGFGAGRNEKLFF.

The chain uses TRBV15 and TRBJ2-5; D might be TRBD1 or TRBD2, each matching 5 bases. The CDR3 consists of 14 residues. Germline V gene sequence: CDR1 LNHNV, CDR2 YYDKDF (reference sequence). V lost 3 bases to trimming and J lost 3 bases, with 11 bases between them. The CDR3 DNA reads as TGTGCCACCAGCAGGGCCTGGGGGAAAGAGACCCAGTACTTC. Translating gives CATSRAWGKETQYF.

This clonotype appeared a single time. The rearrangement uses TRBV28 and TRBJ1-1; no reliable D call. This CDR3 has 15 amino acids. The V and J ends lost 6 bases and 0 bases respectively, with 14 bases between them. Germline V CDR1 and CDR2: MDHEN, SYDVKM. The DNA for the CDR3 is TGTGCCAGCAGAACCTCGACACTCATGAACACTGAAGCTTTCTTT. Translated, it gives CASRTSTLMNTEAFF.

The chain uses TRBV11-2 and TRBJ1-4; TRBD1 agrees at 10 bases. The junction had 6 bases not matched to a gene; V was cut back by 5 bases and J by 0 bases. CDR3 length equals 17 residues. Germline V gene sequence: CDR1 SGHAT, CDR2 FQNNGV. The CDR3 protein is CASSARDRGSTNEKLFF. CDR3 bases: TGTGCCAGCAGCGCAAGGGACAGGGGATCAACTAATGAAAAACTGTTTTTT.

The chain uses TRBV29-1 and TRBJ1-4; TRBD1 is a possible D gene (6 bases). The CDR3 runs 13 residues. Germline CDR1 reads SQVTM; CDR2 reads ANQGSEA. Trimming stripped 4 bases from V and 8 bases from J, with 14 bases between. The CDR3 reads CSVAQGLEEKLFF. Here the CDR3 DNA reads TGCAGCGTTGCCCAGGGGTTGGAGGAAAAACTGTTTTTT. Filled out from reference TRBV29-1 and TRBJ1-4, the complete variable domain reads SAVISQKPSRDICQRGTSLTIQCQVDSQVTMMFWYRQQPGQSLTLIATANQGSEATYESGFVIDKFPISRPNLTFSTLTVSNMSPEDSSIYLCSVAQGLEEKLFFGSGTQLSVL.

The genes are TRBV15 and TRBJ2-7; 7 bases agree with TRBD1. The junction had 11 bases not matched to a gene; V was cut back by 0 bases and J by 6 bases. CDR1 and CDR2 (germline): LNHNV, YYDKDF (reference sequence). This CDR3 has 16 residues. The CDR3 DNA follows: TGTGCCACCAGCAGAGATACCCGAAGACAGGGAAGCGAGCAGTACTTC. This translates into CATSRDTRRQGSEQYF.

This clonotype was observed many times. The rearrangement uses TRBV29-1 and TRBJ2-5; D gene ambiguous. V was cut by 1 base and J by 4 bases, with 4 bases left in between. The CDR3 runs to 11 residues. CDR1 and CDR2 from the germline V gene are SQVTM and ANQGSEA. The CDR3 protein is CSVEVRETQYF. The CDR3 bases are TGCAGCGTTGAAGTGAGAGAGACCCAGTACTTC.

The genes are TRBV29-1 and TRBJ2-6; TRBD2 might be the D (6 bases). The germline gives CDR1 SQVTM, CDR2 ANQGSEA. The CDR3 covers 17 residues. The V end lost 3 bases, the J end lost 0 bases, and 15 bases lay between the germline ends. CDR3 sequence: CSVDGDSSNSGANVLTF. DNA for the CDR3: TGCAGCGTTGATGGGGACTCCTCGAACTCTGGGGCCAACGTCCTGACTTTC.

This clonotype was counted a few times. The V and J genes are TRBV20-1 and TRBJ1-1; maybe TRBD1 (6 bases). Deletions cut 0 bases from V and 0 bases from J, with 14 bases between. The CDR3 loop spans 16 amino acids. CDR1 is DFQATT and CDR2 is SNEGSKA in the germline V gene (reference sequence). The CDR3 DNA is TGCAGTGCTAGAGATCCCTGGGGGGCAGTGAACACTGAAGCTTTCTTT. This codes for CSARDPWGAVNTEAFF.

The chain carries TRBV12-3 or TRBV12-4 and TRBJ2-1; D remains ambiguous. The CDR3 runs 13 residues. V was trimmed by 6 bases and J by 10 bases, leaving 16 bases between them. CDR3 in amino acids: CASRDSHVPEQFF. Here the CDR3 DNA reads TGTGCCAGCAGAGATAGTCATGTACCCGAGCAGTTCTTC.

The chain has TRBV5-1 and TRBJ2-2, with 12 nucleotides matching TRBD2. Unmatched junction bases numbered 7, after V lost 4 bases and J lost 6 bases. Germline V gene sequence: CDR1 SGHRS, CDR2 YFSETQ. This CDR3 is built from 16 residues. This chain's CDR3 is CASSQTSGSRSGELFF. CDR3 DNA: TGCGCCAGCAGCCAGACTAGCGGGAGTCGATCCGGGGAGCTGTTTTTT. The full variable domain, in which reference TRBV5-1 and TRBJ2-2 provide the parts outside the CDR3, is KAGVTQTPRYLIKTRGQQVTLSCSPISGHRSVSWYQQTPGQGLQFLFEYFSETQRNKGNFPGRFSGRQFSNSRSEMNVSTLELGDSALYLCASSQTSGSRSGELFFGEGSRLTVL.

The chain links TRBV3-1 to TRBJ2-3; D perhaps matches TRBD2 (7 bases). This CDR3 is built from 16 residues. Germline V gene lookup returns CDR1 LGHDT and CDR2 YNNKEL (reference sequence). V was pared by 1 base and J by 4 bases, with 15 bases between. The CDR3 coding sequence is TGTGCCAGCAGCCAAGTCCCCCCGGGGGGCGCAGATACGCAGTATTTT. This sequence encodes CASSQVPPGGADTQYF.

The CDR3 loop reads CASSPDPWSNLPQHF. The CDR3 DNA reads TGCGCCAGCAGCCCCGACCCCTGGAGTAATTTGCCCCAGCATTTT. The chain joins TRBV5-1 to TRBJ1-5; no firm D call. Looked up from germline, CDR1 is SGHRS and CDR2 is YFSETQ. V lost 4 bases to trimming and J lost 9 bases, with 20 bases between them. The CDR3 spans 15 residues.